This T cell receptor (beta chain) was sequenced for a study of CD8 T cells in Susac syndrome (dated by TCRdb to the late 2010s). For the study in its entirety: The study used repertoire sequencing to test whether antigen drove CD8+ T cell activation and differentiation in Susac syndrome. Clonality of the CD8+ T cell repertoire was compared between about a dozen healthy donors, about 14 Susac syndrome patients and around 15 multiple sclerosis patients.

RNA was extracted using the RNeasy kit, and about 0.45 to 1 microgram was reverse transcribed with random hexamers. The immunoSEQ multiplex PCR assay, covering 54 Vbeta and 13 Jbeta segments, was used to amplify TCR beta CDR3 regions. To correct PCR amplification bias, a synthetic template baseline was used for both primer optimization and computational correction. In the authors' own workflow: Reads were annotated to V, D and J genes per IMGT and analyzed with immunoSEQ Analyzer, keeping only productive sequences. Clonality was calculated as one minus the Shannon entropy normalized by log2 of the number of productive unique sequences. For each patient and control, public and private clones were evaluated within the 100 most prevalent clones. Clones were defined as Susac-specific when absent from the healthy and MS cohorts, from approximately 1,100 published viral clones and from other ImmuneACCESS disease sequences. TCRdb's own reprocessing of the public reads used fastp at Q25 and MiXCR and kept productive beta chains. Each CDR3 protein appears once, grouped with its most common genes and DNA. What appears here as the V and J calls and clone size reflects TCRdb's work, not the paper's. The sample table lists 120,000 to 150,000 distinct CDR3 sequences, about 94% of them with a count of one. The ten largest clonotypes hold around 0.29% of the sample.

Overall results and qualifications from the work: The study acknowledged that relatively few individuals were included in the TCR sequencing and HLA analysis.

This clonotype was recorded once. This clone's antigen is unknown. Per-nucleotide qualities are absent, and no much larger clonotype sits a single base away. On its own, one read is weak support. Peripheral blood CD8+ and CD4+ T cells from healthy donors, Susac syndrome patients and multiple sclerosis patients were profiled by high-throughput TCR beta sequencing. Healthy donors were age- and sex-matched controls. Bulk CD8+ and CD4+ T cells were purified by magnetic negative isolation, while CD8+ TEMRA cells were enriched using FACS. Blood was collected in EDTA tubes and processed within 24 hours, with PBMCs isolated through density gradient centrifugation. PBMCs intended for TCR sequencing were cryopreserved in liquid nitrogen and thawed later in a water bath at 37 degrees C. A purity of at least 90% was achieved for sorted or isolated CD4+, CD8+ and CD8+ TEMRA cells. Reading the germline V gene gives CDR1 SGHDN and CDR2 FVKESK. V lost 2 bases and J lost 8 bases; the stretch between them is 7 bases long. Inclusive of the bounding cysteine and phenylalanine, the CDR3 is 12 residues long. Left in the record is the CDR3 DNA by itself, 36 bases read in frame from the first base.

Specimen: CD8+ T cells from PBMCs. The receptor was derived from a human donor in good health. The chain uses TRBV14 and TRBJ2-1; no confident D gene assignment can be made. CDR3 sequence: CASSQYNDEQFF. At the DNA level, the sequence is TGTGCCAGCAGCCAATACAATGATGAGCAGTTCTTC. The CDR3, completed at both ends by the reference TRBV14 and TRBJ2-1 genes, gives the full variable domain EAGVTQFPSHSVIEKGQTVTLRCDPISGHDNLYWYRRVMGKEIKFLLHFVKESKQDESGMPNNRFLAERTGGTYSTLKVQPAELEDSGVYFCASSQYNDEQFFGPGTRLTVL.